This is a list of T cell receptor beta chains from one sample in a study of human T cells and chemical hapten exposure. TCRdb passed the RACE reads through MiXCR, listing each CDR3 protein once. The table has some 190,000 distinct CDR3 sequences, 20% to 25% seen once. The sample consisted of whole blood, taken in connection with sensitization to the hapten diphenylcyclopropenone (DPC). Receptors originate from a woman between 45 and 65 years old with alopecia areata. Some clones in this sample may be carry-over from other donors' samples. CDR3s include the opening cysteine and the closing phenylalanine or tryptophan. The D gene is left open where the match is weak. A row's size may be missing; if present it is once, few, many or a size class.

D gene	clone size	V gene	J gene	CDR3 protein	CDR3 DNA
.	once	TRBV29-1	TRBJ1-2	CSVEVINYGYTF	TGCAGCGTTGAAGTTATTAACTATGGCTACACCTTC
.	.	TRBV12-3/TRBV12-4	TRBJ1-1	CASSLGWETVMNTEAFF	TGTGCCAGCAGTTTGGGGTGGGAGACAGTCATGAACACTGAAGCTTTCTTT
TRBD1	few	TRBV29-1	TRBJ1-4	CSVTDRGEKKLFF	TGCAGCGTTACGGACAGGGGCGAGAAAAAACTGTTTTTT
.	.	TRBV19	TRBJ1-5	CASQLPGNNQPQHF	TGTGCCAGTCAACTTCCAGGTAACAATCAGCCCCAGCATTTT
.	.	TRBV28	TRBJ1-1	CASSFWGAKGMIKTEAFF	TGTGCCAGCAGTTTCTGGGGGGCGAAGGGAATGATAAAAACTGAAGCTTTCTTT
TRBD2	.	TRBV11-2	TRBJ2-5	CASSLDPVAGWTQYF	TGTGCCAGCAGCTTAGACCCGGTAGCGGGATGGACCCAGTACTTC
TRBD1	.	TRBV7-8	TRBJ1-1	CASSLGQFNTEAFF	TGTGCCAGCAGCTTGGGACAGTTTAACACTGAAGCTTTCTTT
.	.	TRBV27	TRBJ2-7	CASSPRTTLYEQYF	TGTGCCAGCAGTCCGAGGACTACGCTCTACGAGCAGTACTTC
.	few	TRBV6-5	TRBJ2-6	CASNPIAPGANVLTF	TGTGCCAGCAACCCGATAGCACCTGGGGCCAACGTCCTGACTTTC
.	.	TRBV9	TRBJ2-7	CASSVALQPDEQYF	TGTGCCAGCAGCGTAGCATTGCAGCCTGACGAGCAGTACTTC
.	.	TRBV9	TRBJ2-6	CASSTGAAQSVLTF	TGTGCCAGCAGCACGGGGGCAGCCCAGAGCGTCCTGACTTTC
TRBD1	.	TRBV3-1	TRBJ2-1	CASSLFHTGGSLNNEQFF	TGTGCCAGCAGCCTTTTCCATACAGGGGGCTCCCTTAACAATGAGCAGTTCTTC
TRBD2	many	TRBV5-1	TRBJ2-3	CASSLVSGRAGDTQYF	TGCGCCAGCAGCTTGGTCAGCGGGAGGGCCGGAGATACGCAGTATTTT
.	.	TRBV11-2	TRBJ1-3	CASSFGEDNTIYF	TGTGCCAGCAGCTTTGGGGAGGACAACACCATATATTTT
.	.	TRBV7-9	TRBJ2-3	CASSLGLPDTDTQYF	TGTGCCAGCAGCTTAGGACTCCCGGACACAGATACGCAGTATTTT
TRBD2	.	TRBV4-2	TRBJ2-7	CASSQEGLAGQAYEQYF	TGTGCCAGCAGCCAAGAGGGGTTAGCGGGCCAGGCCTACGAGCAGTACTTC
.	.	TRBV7-8	TRBJ2-1	CASSLLVGWINEQFF	TGTGCCAGCAGCTTACTAGTTGGATGGATCAATGAGCAGTTCTTC
.	few	TRBV5-1	TRBJ2-7	CASSPRTGGVYEQYF	TGCGCCAGCAGCCCAAGGACAGGCGGGGTATACGAGCAGTACTTC
TRBD2	.	TRBV29-1	TRBJ2-1	CSVEEDPLAGGNNEQFF	TGCAGCGTTGAAGAAGACCCACTAGCGGGAGGAAACAATGAGCAGTTCTTC
TRBD1	once	TRBV5-1	TRBJ1-1	CASSPGQGPSTEAFF	TGCGCCAGCAGCCCGGGACAGGGACCGAGCACTGAAGCTTTCTTT
TRBD2	few	TRBV6-2/TRBV6-3	TRBJ2-7	CASSYTSGVAYEQYF	TGTGCCAGCAGTTACACTAGCGGGGTGGCCTACGAGCAGTACTTC
TRBD2	few	TRBV25-1	TRBJ2-1	CASYGGLAGGSSYNEQFF	TGTGCCAGCTATGGAGGACTAGCGGGAGGCAGCTCCTACAATGAGCAGTTCTTC
.	.	TRBV5-1	TRBJ1-2	CASSPGQINYGYTF	TGCGCCAGCAGCCCCGGACAGATTAACTATGGCTACACCTTC
TRBD2	.	TRBV12-3/TRBV12-4	TRBJ2-2	CASSLLAGAGELFF	TGTGCCAGCAGTTTACTAGCGGGAGCCGGGGAGCTGTTTTTT
.	.	TRBV9	TRBJ2-7	CASSVGSDPWEQYF	TGTGCCAGCAGCGTAGGAAGTGACCCTTGGGAGCAGTACTTC
.	few	TRBV25-1	TRBJ1-5	CASSEDVGQPQHF	TGTGCCAGCAGTGAAGATGTCGGTCAGCCCCAGCATTTT
.	.	TRBV5-1	TRBJ2-7	CASSSGFRSYEQYF	TGCGCCAGCAGCTCCGGTTTCCGATCCTACGAGCAGTACTTC
.	few	TRBV7-2	TRBJ2-1	CASSYGRYNEQFF	TGTGCCAGCAGCTACGGCAGATACAATGAGCAGTTCTTC
.	once	TRBV2	TRBJ1-5	CASTRQVSYQPQHF	TGTGCCAGCACCCGACAGGTTTCGTATCAGCCCCAGCATTTT
TRBD2	.	TRBV20-1	TRBJ2-3	CSAHAGGPAGDTQYF	TGCAGTGCTCACGCGGGAGGGCCGGCAGGCGATACGCAGTATTTT
TRBD2	.	TRBV6-2/TRBV6-3	TRBJ2-3	CASRTTGIAGVTNTQYF	TGTGCCAGCCGTACCACCGGAATAGCGGGAGTGACAAATACGCAGTATTTT
TRBD2	.	TRBV7-2	TRBJ2-3	CASRRREAGNTQYF	TGTGCCAGCAGACGACGGGAGGCCGGGAATACGCAGTATTTT
.	.	TRBV18	TRBJ1-1	CASGGMNTEAFF	TGTGCCAGCGGTGGAATGAACACTGAAGCTTTCTTT
.	.	TRBV9	TRBJ2-7	CASSASIVSYEQYF	TGTGCCAGCAGCGCCTCGATAGTTTCCTACGAGCAGTACTTC
TRBD1	few	TRBV15	TRBJ1-2	CATSSGTGGSYGYTF	TGTGCCACCAGCAGCGGTACAGGGGGCTCGTATGGCTACACCTTC
.	.	TRBV20-1	TRBJ2-1	CSVLEPSYNEQFF	TGCAGTGTACTGGAGCCCTCCTACAATGAGCAGTTCTTC
.	.	TRBV27	TRBJ2-5	CASSPTGRSQETQYF	TGTGCCAGCAGTCCCACGGGACGGTCCCAAGAGACCCAGTACTTC
.	.	TRBV20-1	TRBJ2-7	CSARVLLGSYEQYF	TGCAGTGCTAGAGTTTTACTAGGGTCTTACGAGCAGTACTTC
.	.	TRBV29-1	TRBJ2-3	CSVLLWSTGGSTDTQYF	TGCAGCGTTCTTCTTTGGAGCACCGGAGGGAGCACAGATACGCAGTATTTT
.	.	TRBV7-9	TRBJ2-5	CASSREAGETQYF	TGTGCCAGCAGCCGCGAAGCGGGTGAGACCCAGTACTTC
.	.	TRBV20-1	TRBJ1-5	CSARGGHSNQPQHF	TGCAGTGCTAGAGGGGGGCACAGCAATCAGCCCCAGCATTTT
.	few	TRBV11-2	TRBJ2-7	CASSFGAAGIPYEQYF	TGTGCCAGCAGCTTCGGGGCGGCGGGGATCCCTTACGAGCAGTACTTC
.	few	TRBV6-1	TRBJ2-6	CASRSVGANVLTF	TGTGCCAGCCGTTCGGTTGGGGCCAACGTCCTGACTTTC
TRBD1	few	TRBV5-1	TRBJ1-2	CASSLEAEGAGYTF	TGCGCCAGCAGCTTGGAGGCAGAGGGGGCTGGCTACACCTTC
.	.	TRBV20-1	TRBJ2-1	CSARFRAGLDEQFF	TGCAGTGCTAGGTTTAGGGCAGGGTTGGATGAGCAGTTCTTC
TRBD1	.	TRBV9	TRBJ2-3	CASSAGQRLTDTQYF	TGTGCCAGCAGCGCGGGACAGAGGCTCACAGATACGCAGTATTTT
.	.	TRBV12-3/TRBV12-4	TRBJ2-2	CASSLGWDTGELFF	TGTGCCAGCAGTTTGGGCTGGGACACCGGGGAGCTGTTTTTT
.	few	TRBV20-1	TRBJ1-1	CSASPGRVNTEAFF	TGCAGTGCTAGTCCGGGACGGGTGAACACTGAAGCTTTCTTT
TRBD2	many	TRBV5-6	TRBJ2-3	CASSSRTSGPDTQYF	TGTGCCAGCAGCTCCCGGACTAGCGGTCCAGATACGCAGTATTTT
.	.	TRBV2	TRBJ1-3	CASSESSWGSGNTIYF	TGTGCCAGCAGTGAATCTAGTTGGGGATCCGGAAACACCATATATTTT
.	.	TRBV5-1	TRBJ1-4	CASSSAAMDEKLFF	TGCGCCAGCAGCTCCGCCGCCATGGATGAAAAACTGTTTTTT
.	.	TRBV12-5	TRBJ2-3	CASGLPRLLEDTQYF	TGTGCTAGTGGTTTGCCCCGGCTGTTGGAGGATACGCAGTATTTT